This T cell receptor (beta chain) comes out of a study of T-cell memory formation after mild COVID-19. Study details: The study found TCR clusters largely donor specific.

Germline loops: CDR1 SQVTM, CDR2 ANQGSEA. The CDR3 loop spans 14 amino acids. This clonotype was found many times. Antigen: not known. Whole-study findings and limits: There was a balanced CD4/CD8 profile in clones contracting day 15 to 85, and later expanders leaned CD4+. Of the contracting clones, CD4+ ones lay mainly in CM and EM, and CD8+ ones in EMRA.

TCRdb itself ran the 5' RACE reads through MiXCR, one entry per CDR3 protein. This table holds some 150,000 distinct CDR3 sequences, about 5.5% found once. The V and J genes are TRBV29-1 and TRBJ2-2; D is perhaps TRBD2 (6 bases). The receptor comes from an adult woman who had mild COVID-19 (a few samples of this study predate the infection). Cell type and time point are not known. The material sequenced was PBMCs or a T cell subset sorted from them (not recorded which). Written as DNA, the CDR3 is TGCAGTGGAAGGCTAGCGAGGAACACCGGGGAGCTGTTTTTT. Protein product: CSGRLARNTGELFF.